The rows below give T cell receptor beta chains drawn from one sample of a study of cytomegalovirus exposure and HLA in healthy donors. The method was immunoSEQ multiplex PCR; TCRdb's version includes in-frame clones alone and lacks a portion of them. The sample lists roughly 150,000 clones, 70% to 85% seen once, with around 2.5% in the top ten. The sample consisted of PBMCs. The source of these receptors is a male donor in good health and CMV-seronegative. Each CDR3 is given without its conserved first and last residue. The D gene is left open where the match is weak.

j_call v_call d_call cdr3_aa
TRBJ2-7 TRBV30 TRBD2 AGLGLAGREQY
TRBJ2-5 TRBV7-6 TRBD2 ASTPGLAKETQY
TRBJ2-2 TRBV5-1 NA ASSLTGNFDTGELF
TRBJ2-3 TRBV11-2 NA ASSLEGRGGTDTQY
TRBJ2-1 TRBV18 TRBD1 ASSRDRDPNEQF
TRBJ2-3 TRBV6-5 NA ASKSVSSTDTQY
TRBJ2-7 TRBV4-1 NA ASSQDLGLSYEQY
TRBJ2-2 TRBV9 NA ASSVASLVSTGELF
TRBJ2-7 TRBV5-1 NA ASSLHRTGSYEQY
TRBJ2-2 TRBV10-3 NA AIIREPGGELF
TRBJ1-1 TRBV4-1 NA ASSQGVEVEAF
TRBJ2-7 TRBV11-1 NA ASSATRFLYEQY
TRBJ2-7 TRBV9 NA ASSVASGAPYEQY
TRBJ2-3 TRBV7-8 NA ASSFSGDPDTQY
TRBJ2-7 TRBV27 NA ASSNRGLLYEQY
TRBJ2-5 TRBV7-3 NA ASSPGTTETQY
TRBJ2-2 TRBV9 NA ASSLRVTGELF
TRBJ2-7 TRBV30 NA AWSVGTTYEQY
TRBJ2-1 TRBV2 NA ASRWTEYNEQF
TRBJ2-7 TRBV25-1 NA ASSEGYSYEQY
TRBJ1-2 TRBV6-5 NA ASSHRGVEGYT
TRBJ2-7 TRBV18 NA ASSTTLQGRYYEQY
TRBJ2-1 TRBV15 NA ATSRDSGGSAYNEQF
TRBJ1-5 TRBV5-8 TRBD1 ASSSGQGRAVNQPQH
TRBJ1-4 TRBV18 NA ATRDKIEEKLF
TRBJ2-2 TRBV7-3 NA ASSRGDNTGELF
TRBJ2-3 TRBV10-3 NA AISESADRTDTQY
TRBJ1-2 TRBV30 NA AWMWGGGYT
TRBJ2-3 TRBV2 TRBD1 ASSARGRNTQY
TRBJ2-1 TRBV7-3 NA ASSLGGYGNEQF
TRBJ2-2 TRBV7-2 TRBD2 ASSGGLAGGPVGTGELF
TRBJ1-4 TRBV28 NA ASSAHRADNEKLF
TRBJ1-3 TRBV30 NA AWSTGTSGNTIY
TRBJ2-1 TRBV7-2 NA ASLAGPSDEQF
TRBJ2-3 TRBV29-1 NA SVEEDWFTDTQY
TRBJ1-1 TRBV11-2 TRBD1 ASSTQGAEAF
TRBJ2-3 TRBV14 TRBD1 ASSHRQGLFTDTQY
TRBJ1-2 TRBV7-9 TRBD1 ASSLGAGRGDGYT
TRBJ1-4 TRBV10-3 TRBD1 AISEPSGTGPRKLF
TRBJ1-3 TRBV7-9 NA AGLNFGGAVGNTIY
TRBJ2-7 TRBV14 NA ASSPISGLSYEQY
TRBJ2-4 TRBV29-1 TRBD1 SVEDSWTGTSIQY
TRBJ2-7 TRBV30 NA ASMGGARYEQY
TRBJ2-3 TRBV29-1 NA SVEARLTDTQY
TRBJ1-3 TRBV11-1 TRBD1 ASSLARDAGQGMYTIY